This T cell receptor (beta chain) was captured in a study of shared clonotypes between healthy human individuals. Study results and caveats: Naive subsets usually exceeded memory subsets in estimated richness.

The table came from immunoSEQ multiplex PCR; TCRdb's copy has only in-frame clones and leaves some out. The repertoire holds about 1.1 million clones, with approximately 80% as singletons. This clone was observed at least ten times. Its cognate antigen is unknown. Trimming shortened V by 5 bases and J by 6 bases, and 16 bases separated the two germline ends. This CDR3 has 14 residues. Looked up from germline, CDR1 is GTSNPN and CDR2 is SVGIG (reference sequence). The receptor was isolated from a man younger than 30 in good health. Some clones in this sample may be carry-over from other donors' samples. J is TRBJ2-2 and V is TRBV30; TRBD1 or TRBD2 may be the D gene (6 bases each). Input material: memory CD4+ T cells from PBMCs. The subset denotes: CD45RA-negative fraction. CDR3 in DNA: TGTGCCTGGGCGGGATGGGGGGCCGCCGGGGAGCTGTTTTTT. This sequence encodes CAWAGWGAAGELFF.